This T cell receptor beta chain was identified in a study of T cells in Graves' hyperthyroidism and ophthalmopathy. General observations from the study: Model predictions of ophthalmopathy came a median approximately 6 months before onset. A model built on 13 V-J features separated ophthalmopathy from stable hyperthyroidism.

In the case of this clonotype: Its matching antigen is unknown.

Amplified TCR beta CDR3 regions derived from RNA transcripts. First-round RT-PCR targeting the TCR CDR3 was performed with the HTBI primer set. TCRdb redid the calling of the multiplex PCR reads with MiXCR, one entry per CDR3 protein. The repertoire holds a few hundred thousand distinct CDR3 sequences, with around 20% as singletons. Trimming removed 4 bases from V and 5 bases from J; junction bases left unmatched: 5. This CDR3 is 14 amino acids long. The germline CDR1 and CDR2 sequences are SGHAT and FQDESV (reference sequence). The TCR sequence derives from a man between 18 and 35 years old with Graves' ophthalmopathy. The sample comprised blood. This chain joins TRBV11-1 and TRBJ1-1, with 9 nucleotides matching TRBD1. This chain's CDR3 is CASSSGTGWTEAFF. CDR3 bases: TGTGCCAGCAGCTCCGGGACAGGGTGGACTGAAGCTTTCTTT.